This is a list of T cell receptor beta chains from one sample in a study of intratumoral heterogeneity in liver cancer. Data came from immunoSEQ multiplex PCR; TCRdb stores just in-frame clones and leaves some out. The sample contains 20,000 to 25,000 clones, approximately 70% of which appear only once. Specimen: tumor-adjacent normal tissue, collected before any cancer treatment. The receptors originated from a woman in her 70s with hepatocellular carcinoma. CDR3s include the opening cysteine and the closing phenylalanine or tryptophan. D genes are given only for firm matches.

v_call	d_call	j_call	cdr3_length	cdr3_aa	cdr3_nt
TRBV29-1	-	TRBJ1-2	13	CSVVAGLRYGYTF	TGCAGCGTTGTAGCGGGGCTCCGCTATGGCTACACCTTC
TRBV7-2	TRBD2	TRBJ2-5	17	CASSQQASGRRTETQYF	TGTGCCAGCAGCCAACAAGCTAGCGGTCGGAGGACAGAGACCCAGTACTTC
TRBV6-6	-	TRBJ1-2	16	CASSYSTNAGDYGYTF	TGTGCCAGCAGTTACTCGACAAACGCAGGAGACTATGGCTACACCTTC
TRBV5-1	-	TRBJ1-5	19	CASDPRGGTDTYSNQPQHF	TGCGCCAGCGACCCCCGGGGCGGGACGGATACCTATAGCAATCAGCCCCAGCATTTT
TRBV18	-	TRBJ1-6	13	CASSSSNADSLHF	TGTGCCAGCTCCTCCAGTAATGCAGATTCCCTCCACTTT
TRBV28	TRBD1	TRBJ1-6	13	CASLRDRDSPLHF	TGTGCCAGCCTCCGGGACAGAGATTCACCCCTCCACTTT
TRBV28	-	TRBJ2-7	14	CASSPDRTSYEQYF	TGTGCCAGCAGCCCCGATCGGACATCTTACGAGCAGTACTTC
TRBV6-5	TRBD1	TRBJ2-7	15	CASRDTGVISYEQYF	TGTGCCAGCAGAGATACAGGGGTAATATCCTACGAGCAGTACTTC
TRBV25-1	-	TRBJ1-1	14	CASSEWETSEGAFF	TGTGCCAGCAGTGAATGGGAGACATCGGAGGGAGCTTTCTTT
TRBV5-4	-	TRBJ2-5	14	CASSSPRAGETQYF	TGTGCCAGCAGCTCGCCGCGGGCGGGGGAGACCCAGTACTTC
TRBV9	TRBD1	TRBJ2-3	16	CASSTGTGGRADTQYF	TGTGCCAGCAGCACCGGGACAGGGGGTAGGGCAGATACGCAGTATTTT
TRBV12-3/TRBV12-4	-	TRBJ1-1	13	CASSRQAYTEAFF	TGTGCCAGCAGTCGACAGGCCTACACTGAAGCTTTCTTT
TRBV5-8	TRBD2	TRBJ2-5	15	CASSRTSGRTETQYF	TGTGCCAGCAGCCGGACTAGCGGGAGGACGGAGACCCAGTACTTC
TRBV28	-	TRBJ1-1	14	CASSSWGGNTEAFF	TGTGCCAGCAGCTCTTGGGGGGGGAACACTGAAGCTTTCTTT
TRBV5-4	-	TRBJ2-7	13	CASSLVGTYEQYF	TGTGCCAGCAGCTTGGTCGGCACCTACGAGCAGTACTTC
TRBV10-3	-	TRBJ1-2	11	CAISETLGYTF	TGTGCCATCAGTGAAACCTTGGGCTACACCTTC